This entry lists 8 T cell receptor beta chains sequenced from one sample in a study of cytomegalovirus exposure and HLA in healthy donors. The repertoire was sequenced with immunoSEQ multiplex PCR; TCRdb's copy has only in-frame clones and lacks some. The sample lists about 170,000 clones, 95% to 96% seen once, with 0.8% to 0.95% in the top ten. Specimen: PBMCs. Every receptor here comes from a woman aged 18-30 years in good health and CMV-seronegative.

V gene TRBV2 combines with J gene TRBJ1-2; 8 bases agree with TRBD1. The junction had 10 bases not matched to a gene; V was cut back by 2 bases and J by 8 bases. The V gene's germline CDR1 is SNHLY and CDR2 FYNNEI. The CDR3 is 15 residues long. In DNA, the CDR3 is TGTGCCAGCAGTGAAAGGGAGCAGGGGGCAGGGGGCTACACCTTC. It is translated as CASSEREQGAGGYTF.

This chain connects TRBV18 to TRBJ2-2, with 8 bases identical to TRBD1. Germline V gene data show CDR1 as KGHSH and CDR2 as LQKENI. The CDR3 runs 15 residues. Trimming at V came to 5 bases and at J to 2 bases, leaving 4 bases not matched to a gene. Written as DNA, the CDR3 is TGTGCCAGCTCAGAGCAGGGGGCCAACACCGGGGAGCTGTTTTTT. Amino acid sequence: CASSEQGANTGELFF.

The rearrangement joins TRBV9 to TRBJ2-7; 8 nucleotides agree with TRBD1. Germline-derived CDR1 and CDR2 are SGDLS and YYNGEE. The CDR3 is made up of 15 amino acids. V lost 0 bases and J lost 6; bases outside the gene matches: 8. CDR3 sequence: CASSVGTGKFSEQYF. As DNA, the CDR3 is TGTGCCAGCAGCGTAGGGACAGGGAAGTTTTCCGAGCAGTACTTC.

This sequence joins TRBV14 and TRBJ1-3; no definite D call. From germline, CDR1 is SGHDN and CDR2 FVKESK. V was shortened by 4 bases and J by 9 bases, with 13 bases between the two germline ends. The CDR3 runs to 13 residues. The CDR3 DNA reads TGTGCCAGCAGCCCGGCGGTGCGAACCACCATATATTTT. Its protein is CASSPAVRTTIYF.

The gene calls are TRBV18 and TRBJ1-4; D possibly corresponds to TRBD1 (5 bases). Germline CDR1 and CDR2: KGHSH and LQKENI. V shed 1 base and J shed 1 base, with 7 bases lying between them. The CDR3 spans 15 residues. CDR3 nucleotides: TGTGCCAGCTCACCACTTAGGGGAACTAATGAAAAACTGTTTTTT. It codes for CASSPLRGTNEKLFF.

This chain connects TRBV9 to TRBJ1-2; 7 bases line up with TRBD1. CDR3 length: 15 residues. V was pared by 3 bases and J by 2 bases, with 7 bases of the junction left unmatched. CDR1 and CDR2 from the germline V gene are SGDLS and YYNGEE. In DNA form, the CDR3 reads TGTGCCAGCAGCGCCGAAGGCAGGGGGAACTATGGCTACACCTTC. This encodes CASSAEGRGNYGYTF.

This chain joins TRBV5-1 and TRBJ2-1, with TRBD2 matching over 8 bases. The CDR3 sequence is 15 residues long. CDR1 is SGHRS, CDR2 YFSETQ, per germline. The trim removed 2 bases at V and 8 bases at J, leaving 9 bases unmatched. CDR3 region: CASSFQGVAGYEQFF. The CDR3 DNA sequence: TGCGCCAGCAGCTTCCAAGGGGTAGCGGGGTATGAGCAGTTCTTC.

Worth noting for this clone: This sample includes further DNA sequences coding for the same CDR3. J is TRBJ1-2 and V is TRBV7-2; D is possibly TRBD1 (5 bases). The CDR3 is 12 residues long. Germline loops: CDR1 SGHTA, CDR2 FQGNSA. The ends were cut back, 4 bases at V and 4 bases at J, with 7 bases in the middle. The CDR3 here is CASSSDSYGYTF. The CDR3 DNA reads TGTGCCAGCAGCTCCGACAGCTATGGCTACACCTTC.